This passage covers 30 T cell receptor beta chains from one sample sequenced in a study of regulatory T cells in long-lasting Graves disease (dated by TCRdb to the early 2020s). Library method: multiplex PCR. The reads were generated on an Illumina HiSeq 4000. TCR beta libraries were built with iRepertoire HTBI primers and Arm-PCR amplification of CDR3 regions. TCRdb applied fastp at Q25 and MiXCR to the public reads, then kept only in-frame beta chains. CDR3 protein sequences are deduplicated, and each keeps its most common genes and DNA. For this sample there are a few hundred thousand distinct CDR3 sequences; around 15% appear just once. Roughly a fifth of the sample lies in the top ten. The time point label for this specimen denotes: newly diagnosed GD, antithyroid drugs for less than 3 months. RNA was extracted from PBMCs in TRIzol for both TCR sequencing and RNA sequencing. The same data also contributed to another study, on T cells in Graves' hyperthyroidism and ophthalmopathy.

The specimen was peripheral blood mononuclear cells (PBMCs), collected at new diagnosis, from a patient treated with antithyroid drugs. Receptors originate from a woman between 18 and 29 years old with Graves disease. Donor details come from another sample of the same person, matched by shared clones.

The chain links TRBV6-2 or TRBV6-3 to TRBJ2-3; 15 nucleotides match TRBD2. V lost 2 bases, J lost 5 bases, and 11 bases stayed unmatched. Germline CDR1 and CDR2: MNHEY and SVGEGT. The CDR3 spans 19 residues. The CDR3 loop is CASSYRDGLAGGPQDTQYF. For the CDR3, the DNA is TGTGCCAGCAGTTACCGAGACGGACTAGCGGGGGGGCCCCAAGATACGCAGTATTTT.

This clonotype was counted ten times or more. The chain couples TRBV7-8 to TRBJ2-2; perhaps TRBD1 as D (6 bases). CDR3 length: 17 amino acids. V was pared by 4 bases and J by 5 bases, with 20 bases between. The germline V gene has CDR1 SGHVS and CDR2 FQNEAQ. This chain's CDR3 is CASSSPTGRTTTGELFF. DNA for the CDR3: TGTGCCAGCAGCTCCCCGACAGGAAGAACCACAACCGGGGAGCTGTTTTTT.

Many counts were recorded for this clonotype. The chain employs TRBV2 and TRBJ1-1; 7 nucleotides align to TRBD1. The CDR3 is 14 amino acids. CDR1 and CDR2 (germline): SNHLY, FYNNEI. V lost 9 bases to trimming and J lost 10 bases; unmatched junction nucleotides: 17. The CDR3 nucleotides read TGTGCCAGTAGAGGGATGAGGGGGCGGTTTGGAGCTTTCTTT. Protein product: CASRGMRGRFGAFF.

Points on this clonotype: A far larger clone lies a single base away; this is likely a read error. The chain uses TRBV3-1 and TRBJ2-3; the match to TRBD2 covers 10 bases. Gene TRBJ2-7 matches the end of the DNA better, so the J call may be wrong. Per the germline V gene, CDR1 is LGHDT and CDR2 is YNNKEL (reference sequence). The CDR3 length is 16 residues. The CDR3 is CASGQIRTSGRVEQYF. The CDR3 nucleotides read TGTGCCAGCGGCCAGATCAGGACTAGCGGAAGGGTCGAGCAGTACTTC.

In this sample, this clonotype turned up many times. J is TRBJ2-7 and V is TRBV5-5, with TRBD1 matching 9 bases. Unmatched junction bases numbered 11, after V lost 2 bases and J lost 5 bases. Germline loops: CDR1 SGHKS, CDR2 YYEKEE (reference sequence). This CDR3 is 16 amino acids long. The CDR3 loop is CASSLGMGTGFNEQYF. CDR3 in DNA: TGTGCCAGCAGCTTAGGTATGGGGACAGGGTTCAACGAGCAGTACTTC.

In this sample, this clonotype turned up many times. This sequence joins TRBV6-1 and TRBJ1-2, with D possibly matching TRBD1 (5 bases). This CDR3 comprises 16 residues. Germline-derived CDR1 and CDR2 are MNHNS and SASEGT. V lost 5 bases to trimming and J lost 0 bases, with 16 bases between them. The CDR3 protein is CASSLGPGRSNYGYTF. CDR3 nucleotides: TGTGCCAGCAGTCTTGGTCCGGGACGATCTAACTATGGCTACACCTTC.

This chain connects TRBV28 to TRBJ1-6; D possibly corresponds to TRBD1 (5 bases). Germline V gives CDR1 MDHEN, CDR2 SYDVKM. V lost 7 bases and J 10 bases, leaving 17 bases between the germline ends. The length of the CDR3 is 14 residues. The CDR3 loop reads CASTLGTRESPLHF. CDR3 bases: TGTGCCAGCACCCTCGGGACTCGAGAGTCACCCCTCCACTTT.

At least ten counts were recorded for this clonotype. The rearrangement links TRBV6-1 to TRBJ2-1; possibly TRBD2 for D (6 bases). The germline V gene encodes CDR1 MNHNS and CDR2 SASEGT. Deletions cut 8 bases from V and 8 bases from J, with 10 bases between. CDR3 length: 11 residues. CDR3 sequence reads: CASSPGDEQFF. CDR3 DNA: TGTGCCAGCTCTCCGGGAGATGAGCAGTTCTTC.

The chain joins TRBV7-3 to TRBJ2-7; 12 positions match TRBD1. Germline CDR1 SGHTA, CDR2 FQGTGA. The CDR3 has 15 residues. J gave up 6 bases and V 4 bases, and 7 bases lay outside the gene matches. CDR3 loop: CASSWGDRGLGEQYF. The DNA of the CDR3 is TGTGCCAGCAGCTGGGGGGACAGGGGGCTTGGCGAGCAGTACTTC.

This clonotype was found many times. This rearrangement joins TRBV27 to TRBJ2-3, with 10 positions matching TRBD2. The CDR3 is 20 residues long. Germline assignment: CDR1 MNHEY and CDR2 SMNVEV (reference sequence). The trim removed 3 bases at V and 1 base at J, leaving 16 bases unmatched. In DNA, the CDR3 is TGTGCCAGCAGTTTTAGGGGGGCTAGCGGGAGTTGGGGACGCACAGATACGCAGTATTTT. It yields the protein CASSFRGASGSWGRTDTQYF.

V is TRBV28 and J is TRBJ2-7; a possible D gene is TRBD1 (6 bases). V was pared by 3 bases and J by 5 bases, with 11 bases between. Germline V gene lookup returns CDR1 MDHEN and CDR2 SYDVKM. The CDR3 consists of 13 residues. CDR3 residues: CASSFRGLNEQYF. In nucleotides, the CDR3 is TGTGCCAGCAGTTTCAGGGGTTTGAACGAGCAGTACTTC.

The table lists this clonotype with many counts. The chain combines TRBV18 with TRBJ2-7; maybe TRBD2 (6 bases). The CDR3 extends over 13 amino acids. Germline loops: CDR1 KGHSH, CDR2 LQKENI. V dropped 4 bases and J dropped 7 bases, with 14 bases sitting between them. The CDR3 protein is CASSLSGPGEQYF. In DNA, the CDR3 is TGTGCCAGCTCACTTAGCGGCCCCGGGGAGCAGTACTTC.

This clonotype was detected a few times. The J gene is TRBJ1-2, the V gene TRBV29-1; maybe TRBD1 (6 bases). V was shortened by 4 bases and J by 7 bases, with 13 bases between the two germline ends. CDR3 length equals 12 residues. Germline V gives CDR1 SQVTM, CDR2 ANQGSEA. The CDR3 bases are TGCAGCGTTGTTGCGGGGGGCGTTGGCTACACCTTC. Translating it yields CSVVAGGVGYTF.

The genes are TRBV20-1 and TRBJ1-6; D gene ambiguous. The CDR3 sequence is 15 residues long. Trimming removed 1 base from V and 7 bases from J, with 14 bases in between. CDR1 and CDR2 (germline): DFQATT, SNEGSKA (reference sequence). The CDR3 loop reads CSARGHSDVNSPLHF. In nucleotides, the CDR3 is TGCAGTGCTAGAGGGCATTCGGATGTCAATTCACCCCTCCACTTT.

On this clonotype: A much larger clone is a single base away; this may be a read error. The chain uses TRBV3-1 and TRBJ2-1, with TRBD1 as a possible D gene (5 bases). V shed 0 bases and J shed 6 bases, with 15 bases lying between them. In germline, CDR1 is LGHDT, CDR2 YNNKEL (reference sequence). CDR3 size: 16 residues. The DNA of the CDR3 is TGTGCCAGCAGCCAAGACGACAGATCATACTGCAATGAGCAGTTCTTC. Protein product: CASSQDDRSYCNEQFF.

This clonotype was counted ten times or more. V and J are TRBV20-1 and TRBJ1-5; 7 bases fit TRBD1. The CDR3 runs to 14 residues. CDR1 DFQATT and CDR2 SNEGSKA come from the germline V gene (reference sequence). After removal of 2 bases from V and 1 base from J, the junction contained 2 bases not matched to a gene. The CDR3 is CSARQGVSNQPQHF. CDR3 bases: TGCAGTGCTAGACAGGGGGTAAGCAATCAGCCCCAGCATTTT.

This chain connects TRBV2 to TRBJ1-1, with 7 nucleotides matching TRBD1. The CDR3 length is 14 residues. Looked up from germline, CDR1 is SNHLY and CDR2 is FYNNEI. V was pared by 7 bases and J by 6 bases, with 11 bases of the junction left unmatched. Written as DNA, the CDR3 is TGTGCCAGCATCATAGACAGGGCGGTGGCTGAAGCTTTCTTT. It specifies CASIIDRAVAEAFF.

This clonotype was seen many times. The V and J genes are TRBV10-3 and TRBJ2-3; D is uncertain. This CDR3 contains 14 residues. V shed 0 bases and J shed 0 bases, with 4 bases lying between them. Per germline, CDR1 ENHRY and CDR2 SYGVKD. CDR3 bases: TGTGCCATCAGTGAGTCCAGAAGCACAGATACGCAGTATTTT. This sequence encodes CAISESRSTDTQYF.

This clonotype appeared a few times. The rearrangement uses TRBV6-1 and TRBJ2-7, with 9 nucleotides matching TRBD2. Germline V gives CDR1 MNHNS, CDR2 SASEGT. The CDR3 length is 15 residues. Trimming at V came to 2 bases and at J to 6 bases, leaving 8 bases not matched to a gene. CDR3 bases: TGTGCCAGCAGTGAATTTTGGACTAGCGTATTCGAGCAGTACTTC. It encodes CASSEFWTSVFEQYF.

This clonotype was counted between two and nine times. One base away lies a much larger clone, so this may be a sequencing read error. The V call is TRBV5-1, the J call TRBJ2-3; TRBD1 matches 9 bases. From germline, CDR1 is SGHRS and CDR2 YFSETQ. Trimming took 6 bases from V and 6 from J; bases not matched to a gene: 8. The CDR3 sequence is 14 residues long. DNA of the CDR3: TGCGCCAGCACCCTGACAGGGGGGGCCGATACGCAGTATTTT. It yields the protein CASTLTGGADTQYF.

The chain recombines TRBV6-9 with TRBJ2-7; D remains unclear. Germline-derived CDR1 and CDR2 are MNHGY and SVAAGI. V lost 3 bases to trimming and J lost 3 bases, with 15 bases between them. This CDR3 region has 15 residues. In nucleotides, the CDR3 is TGTGCCAGCAGTTACGCGATAAGAAGCGACTACGAGCAGTACTTC. The encoded protein is CASSYAIRSDYEQYF.

This clonotype was recorded a few times. The chain links TRBV19 to TRBJ1-5; tentatively, D is TRBD1 (5 bases). Germline V CDR1 and CDR2: LNHDA, SQIVND (reference sequence). The CDR3 covers 14 residues. Trimming left V 6 bases short and J 6 bases short, with 15 bases between. The CDR3 region is CASSLTGGSQPQHF. CDR3 DNA: TGTGCCAGTAGCCTGACGGGGGGGAGTCAGCCCCAGCATTTT.

In its sample, this clonotype was seen many times. The rearrangement links TRBV30 to TRBJ2-2; possible D gene TRBD2, 5 bases. Trimming removed 0 bases at V and 5 bases at J, with 16 bases between. Germline assignment: CDR1 GTSNPN and CDR2 SVGIG (reference sequence). CDR3 length: 16 amino acids. CDR3 in amino acids: CAWSVRGQKRTGELFF. For the CDR3, the DNA is TGTGCCTGGAGTGTACGAGGGCAGAAAAGGACCGGGGAGCTGTTTTTT.

This clonotype was observed at least ten times. V gene TRBV30 combines with J gene TRBJ2-1; TRBD2 matches at 8 bases. This CDR3 is 13 amino acids long. Germline CDR1 and CDR2: GTSNPN and SVGIG (reference sequence). V gave up 4 bases and J gave up 6 bases; unmatched junction bases: 5. The CDR3 loop reads CAWTVGGGNEQFF. The DNA of the CDR3 is TGTGCCTGGACCGTCGGGGGGGGCAATGAGCAGTTCTTC.

This clonotype was seen at least ten times. The chain couples TRBV30 to TRBJ1-1, with D tentatively TRBD1 (6 bases). Germline CDR1 GTSNPN, CDR2 SVGIG (reference sequence). V was pared by 2 bases and J by 6 bases, with 13 bases between. CDR3 size: 13 residues. CDR3 sequence reads: CAWSYRVGAEAFF. The CDR3 DNA sequence: TGTGCCTGGAGTTACAGGGTCGGGGCTGAAGCTTTCTTT.

Ten or more counts support this clonotype. The chain has TRBV2 and TRBJ2-7, with 9 bases lining up with TRBD2. The germline V gene encodes CDR1 SNHLY and CDR2 FYNNEI. With 7 bases clipped from V and 1 base from J, the junction kept 8 bases outside the gene matches. This CDR3 region has 15 residues. This CDR3 is CASKKTSGESYEQYF. DNA of the CDR3: TGTGCCAGCAAGAAGACTAGCGGAGAGTCCTACGAGCAGTACTTC.

This clonotype was detected many times. V gene TRBV2 combines with J gene TRBJ1-2; 8 bases match TRBD1. Unmatched junction bases numbered 7, after V lost 3 bases and J lost 4 bases. Germline CDR1 SNHLY, CDR2 FYNNEI. This CDR3 has 15 residues. CDR3 residues: CASSEAAGGVYGYTF. The CDR3, as DNA: TGTGCCAGCAGTGAGGCGGCAGGGGGCGTCTATGGCTACACCTTC.

This clonotype was found once. Lacking the conserved final phenylalanine or tryptophan, this CDR3 likely reflects a read error. The chain has TRBV24-1 and TRBJ1-2, with D unresolved. V lost 3 bases, J lost 5 bases, and 9 bases lay in between. The germline V gene encodes CDR1 KGHDR and CDR2 SFDVKD. The CDR3 is 13 amino acids. The DNA for the CDR3 is TGTGCCACCAGTGATGGGATTCAATATGGCTACACCCTC. Its translation is CATSDGIQYGYTL.

This clonotype was detected only a few times. The chain couples TRBV7-9 to TRBJ2-3; the D call may be TRBD1 or TRBD2 (5 bases each). Trimming took 6 bases from V and 2 from J, leaving 12 bases between them. Per the germline V gene, CDR1 is SEHNR and CDR2 is FQNEAQ (reference sequence). There are 14 residues in the CDR3. CDR3 region: CASRRDRSTDTQYF. DNA of the CDR3: TGTGCCAGCAGAAGGGACCGTTCCACAGATACGCAGTATTTT.

In this sample, this clonotype turned up many times. The chain has TRBV11-2 and TRBJ2-1; D not certain. CDR3 length: 17 amino acids. V was shortened by 2 bases and J by 0 bases, with 14 bases between the two germline ends. The germline V gene encodes CDR1 SGHAT and CDR2 FQNNGV. This CDR3 is CASSLSFYGSSYNEQFF. CDR3 coding DNA: TGTGCCAGCAGCTTAAGTTTTTACGGTAGCTCCTACAATGAGCAGTTCTTC.